This TCR beta chain was identified during a study of blood T cell repertoires in COVID-19. Study information: Sites across the United States, Italy and Spain contributed samples from acute and convalescent COVID-19. The analysed material was cDNA or gDNA that came from T cells, B-cell-depleted T cells, or PBMCs.

Germline V gene sequence: CDR1 MNHNS, CDR2 SASEGT. V lost 6 bases to trimming and J lost 1 base, with 9 bases between them. The CDR3 consists of 13 residues. In the study's own analysis: From reference gene primer amplification, estimates of nucleated cell counts were derived. Method: immunoSEQ multiplex PCR; TCRdb's copy keeps in-frame clones and lacks some. Clonal size and the V and J genes are those of that table, whereas D and trimming came from the DNA. The sample shows more than 250,000 clones, 70% to 90% of them seen only once. Specimen: peripheral blood. The V and J genes are TRBV6-1 and TRBJ1-1; D may be TRBD1 (5 bases). This clonotype was sampled from a man aged 18 to 30 who had recovered from COVID-19. CDR3 region: CASRDQGNTEAFF. CDR3 sequence (DNA): TGTGCCAGCAGGGACCAGGGGAACACTGAAGCTTTCTTT.